The 22 T cell receptor beta chains below come from one sample, sequenced in a study of beta chain features in type 1 diabetes. These receptors have no known antigen. Overall study results and limits: Shorter TCRB CDR3s, moderately but significantly so, were found in Type 1 diabetes patients in all four CD4+ subsets.

The investigators reverse transcribed all of the isolated RNA, so they sequenced expressed TCRB transcripts. Sequencing used immunoSEQ multiplex PCR; TCRdb keeps in-frame clones, though not all of them. The profile shows 150,000 to 200,000 clones, approximately 10% of them singletons. Sequenced material: central memory CD4+ T cells from blood. Receptors were obtained from a woman under 40 with type 1 diabetes.

This clone was recorded a few times. This rearrangement joins TRBV2 to TRBJ2-5; 7 nucleotides line up with TRBD1. The germline V gene encodes CDR1 SNHLY and CDR2 FYNNEI. This CDR3 comprises 15 residues. Trimming removed 5 bases from V and 6 bases from J; junction bases left unmatched: 12. The CDR3 sequence is CASSLEIGGGKTQYF. The CDR3 DNA is TGTGCCAGCAGTCTAGAGATAGGGGGCGGAAAGACCCAGTACTTC.

The chain uses TRBV6-1 and TRBJ2-1, with TRBD2 as a possible D gene (5 bases). The CDR3 has 14 residues. The germline gives CDR1 MNHNS, CDR2 SASEGT. Deletions cut 8 bases from V and 5 bases from J, with 16 bases between. This chain's CDR3 is CASHPMTNHNEQFF. CDR3 nucleotide sequence: TGTGCCAGCCATCCTATGACTAACCACAATGAGCAGTTCTTC.

The V gene is TRBV29-1, the J gene TRBJ1-1; D ambiguous. Germline CDR1 SQVTM, CDR2 ANQGSEA. This CDR3 region has 12 residues. The V end lost 4 bases, the J end lost 0 bases, and 6 bases lay between the germline ends. This chain's CDR3 is CSVVRLNTEAFF. The CDR3 DNA follows: TGCAGCGTTGTACGGTTGAACACTGAAGCTTTCTTT.

The chain couples TRBV7-2 to TRBJ2-7; D perhaps matches TRBD1 (6 bases). With 2 bases removed from V and 5 bases from J, the gap between germline ends came to 13 bases. The CDR3 loop spans 14 amino acids. Germline-derived CDR1 and CDR2 are SGHTA and FQGNSA. CDR3 in amino acids: CASSLSTGKDEQYF. CDR3 in DNA: TGTGCCAGCAGCTTAAGTACAGGGAAGGACGAGCAGTACTTC.

This clone was detected ten times or more. The rearrangement joins TRBV9 to TRBJ1-4; D possibly corresponds to TRBD1 (5 bases). Germline CDR1 and CDR2: SGDLS and YYNGEE. V was clipped by 0 bases and J by 7 bases, with 10 bases between them. The CDR3 totals 14 residues. CDR3 nucleotides: TGTGCCAGCAGCGTAGGGCAGGGTCGTGAAAAACTGTTTTTT. Translating it yields CASSVGQGREKLFF.

This clone was found a few times. V and J are TRBV7-6 and TRBJ1-3, with TRBD1 as a possible D gene (5 bases). The germline CDR1 and CDR2 sequences are SGHVS and FNYEAQ. The CDR3 has 16 amino acids. V was clipped by 5 bases and J by 0 bases, with 14 bases between them. The CDR3 loop reads CASSAGPPISGNTIYF. DNA of the CDR3: TGTGCCAGCAGCGCGGGACCGCCGATCTCTGGAAACACCATATATTTT.

This clone was counted between two and nine times. The rearrangement joins TRBV6-5 to TRBJ2-2; 9 bases line up with TRBD2. This CDR3 contains 15 residues. With V trimmed by 6 bases and J by 2 bases, 4 bases remained unmatched. CDR1 and CDR2 (germline): MNHEY, SVGAGI. CDR3 in DNA: TGTGCCAGCAGGCGACTAGCGGCAAACACCGGGGAGCTGTTTTTT. Translating gives CASRRLAANTGELFF.

The chain combines TRBV28 with TRBJ2-5; 8 positions agree with TRBD1. Germline assignment: CDR1 MDHEN and CDR2 SYDVKM. The CDR3 is 16 residues long. The trim removed 4 bases at V and 3 bases at J, leaving 10 bases unmatched. This CDR3 reads CASSSSATGGEETQYF. DNA of the CDR3: TGTGCCAGCAGTTCCTCCGCCACAGGGGGTGAAGAGACCCAGTACTTC.

This clone appeared a few times. This chain links TRBV6-1 with TRBJ2-7, with 8 bases lining up with TRBD2. In germline, CDR1 is MNHNS, CDR2 SASEGT. V lost 6 bases, J lost 1 base, and 5 bases stayed unmatched. The CDR3 runs to 14 residues. The CDR3 sequence is CASSGSGISYEQYF. CDR3 nucleotide sequence: TGTGCCAGCAGCGGTAGCGGGATTTCCTACGAGCAGTACTTC.

This clone was seen more than once but under ten times. This rearrangement joins TRBV10-3 to TRBJ2-5; D may be TRBD2 (6 bases). V gave up 0 bases and J gave up 0 bases, with 8 bases separating them. CDR3 length: 15 amino acids. Germline V gene sequence: CDR1 ENHRY, CDR2 SYGVKD. The CDR3, as DNA: TGTGCCATCAGTGAGTCGGGGGGAAACCAAGAGACCCAGTACTTC. Translated, it gives CAISESGGNQETQYF.

The chain uses TRBV30 and TRBJ1-5; 8 bases are a match to TRBD1. Germline CDR1 and CDR2: GTSNPN and SVGIG (reference sequence). The CDR3 has 14 residues. V lost 2 bases and J lost 5; bases outside the gene matches: 5. The CDR3 region has the DNA TGTGCCTGGAGTCTTCAGGGGGCCCATCAGCCCCAGCATTTT. This gives the protein CAWSLQGAHQPQHF.

The chain employs TRBV5-6 and TRBJ1-5; 8 positions match TRBD1. The V gene end was trimmed by 2 bases and the J gene end by 7 bases; junction bases not matched to a gene: 11. CDR3 size: 16 residues. Looked up from germline, CDR1 is SGHDT and CDR2 is YYEEEE. Written as DNA, the CDR3 is TGTGCCAGCAGCTTAGGTGACAGGGGCCGGGGGCAGCCCCAGCATTTT. Protein: CASSLGDRGRGQPQHF.

The sample holds a few counts of this clone. The J gene is TRBJ2-5, the V gene TRBV19; tentatively, D is TRBD2 (6 bases). This CDR3 contains 14 residues. V lost 3 bases, J lost 4 bases, and 12 bases lay in between. Germline CDR1 is LNHDA and CDR2 is SQIVND (reference sequence). The CDR3, as DNA: TGTGCCAGTAGTATGAATGGAGGGGTAGAGACCCAGTACTTC. It specifies CASSMNGGVETQYF.

In its sample, this clone was seen a few times. The J gene is TRBJ1-1, the V gene TRBV30, with 7 bases aligning to TRBD1. The CDR3 runs 11 residues. CDR1 and CDR2 (germline): GTSNPN, SVGIG (reference sequence). Trimming removed 1 base from V and 11 bases from J; junction bases left unmatched: 4. As DNA, the CDR3 is TGTGCCTGGAGTGCTCAGGGGGTTGCTTTCTTT. It codes for CAWSAQGVAFF.

The gene calls are TRBV11-3 and TRBJ2-1, with 7 bases aligning to TRBD1. Trimming took 5 bases from V and 2 from J; bases not matched to a gene: 3. The CDR3 length is 14 residues. CDR1 is SGHNT and CDR2 is YENEEA in the germline V gene. For the CDR3, the DNA is TGTGCCAGCAGCATAGGACAGGCCTACAATGAGCAGTTCTTC. This sequence encodes CASSIGQAYNEQFF.

The CDR3 coding sequence is TGTGCCAGCAGCCCCCGGACTAGCGTGGAGACCCAGTACTTC. Translating it yields CASSPRTSVETQYF. The chain recombines TRBV11-2 with TRBJ2-5, with 9 bases matching TRBD2. This CDR3 is 14 amino acids long. The V gene's germline CDR1 is SGHAT and CDR2 FQNNGV. The junction had 6 bases not matched to a gene; V was cut back by 5 bases and J by 5 bases. Combining the CDR3 with reference TRBV11-2 and TRBJ2-5 gives the whole variable domain EAGVAQSPRYKIIEKRQSVAFWCNPISGHATLYWYQQILGQGPKLLIQFQNNGVVDDSQLPKDRFSAERLKGVDSTLKIQPAKLEDSAVYLCASSPRTSVETQYFGPGTRLLVL.

The rearrangement links TRBV18 to TRBJ2-7, with unresolved D. Trimming removed 6 bases from V and 2 bases from J, with 11 bases in between. Germline loops: CDR1 KGHSH, CDR2 LQKENI. The CDR3 runs 13 residues. For the CDR3, the DNA is TGTGCCAGCTCGGAAAGCGAGGCCTACGAGCAGTACTTC. It yields the protein CASSESEAYEQYF.

This clone was detected only a few times. The chain employs TRBV6-5 and TRBJ1-4, with 8 bases matching TRBD1. The CDR3 loop spans 14 amino acids. With V trimmed by 4 bases and J by 7 bases, 5 bases remained unmatched. Germline CDR1 MNHEY, CDR2 SVGAGI. CDR3 residues: CASSFQGAGEKLFF. CDR3 nucleotide sequence: TGTGCCAGCAGTTTCCAGGGGGCGGGTGAAAAACTGTTTTTT.

This clone was detected a few times. The CDR3 DNA reads TGTGCCAGCAGCTTGAAATGGGGGGGGGATCAGCCCCAGCATTTT. Translated: CASSLKWGGDQPQHF. This rearrangement joins TRBV5-6 to TRBJ1-5, with D maybe TRBD1 (5 bases). The CDR3 is 15 amino acids. CDR1 and CDR2 (germline): SGHDT, YYEEEE. V lost 1 base and J lost 5, with 13 bases in between. Supplemented by reference TRBV5-6 and TRBJ1-5, the full variable domain reads DAGVTQSPTHLIKTRGQQVTLRCSPKSGHDTVSWYQQALGQGPQFIFQYYEEEERQRGNFPDRFSGHQFPNYSSELNVNALLLGDSALYLCASSLKWGGDQPQHFGDGTRLSIL.

The genes are TRBV2 and TRBJ2-3; 9 nucleotides match TRBD2. This CDR3 is built from 16 residues. CDR1 is SNHLY, CDR2 FYNNEI, per germline. V trimming: 6 bases; J trimming: 2 bases; junction bases outside the gene matches: 9. The CDR3 bases are TGTGCCAGCAGGAGAAGTAGCGGGAGAATCACAGATACGCAGTATTTT. Translation gives CASRRSSGRITDTQYF.

This clone turned up a few times. The rearrangement uses TRBV7-2 and TRBJ2-1; perhaps TRBD1 as D (5 bases). Germline V CDR1 and CDR2: SGHTA, FQGNSA. V was cut by 4 bases and J by 7 bases, with 17 bases left in between. The length of the CDR3 is 15 residues. The CDR3 reads CASSWGSSQSNEQFF. CDR3 bases: TGTGCCAGCAGCTGGGGCAGTAGCCAGTCTAATGAGCAGTTCTTC.

This chain uses TRBV30 with TRBJ1-3, with 7 bases identical to TRBD1. V was clipped by 4 bases and J by 8 bases; unmatched bases: 8. The CDR3 sequence is 13 residues long. CDR1 and CDR2 (germline): GTSNPN, SVGIG (reference sequence). The CDR3 coding sequence is TGTGCCTGGACCCCCGGGACAGCGGACACCATATATTTT. Translating it yields CAWTPGTADTIYF.